The sequence of this TCR beta chain was determined in a study of blood T cell repertoires in COVID-19. Across the whole study: Researchers got acute and convalescent COVID-19 samples from the United States, Italy and Spain. T cells, B-cell-depleted T cells, or PBMCs supplied cDNA or gDNA.

V dropped 3 bases and J dropped 2; count of bases not matched to a gene: 0. The CDR3 is made up of 14 amino acids. CDR1 is SGHAT and CDR2 is FQNNGV in the germline V gene. This clone has just a few counts. As originally analysed: Using reference gene primer amplification, nucleated cell counts were estimated. Profiling relied on immunoSEQ multiplex PCR, and the TCRdb table lists in-frame clones only, not all of them. From that table come the V and J calls and clone size; the DNA was used to work out D and trimming. The repertoire consists of 90,000 to 150,000 clones, with about 74% occurring once and the leading ten covering 6.5% to 9.5%.

The receptor was derived from a human donor in a cohort sampled during active COVID-19. The sequencing input was peripheral blood. The genes are TRBV11-2 and TRBJ2-7; TRBD1 agrees at 11 bases. This CDR3 is CASSLGQGAYEQYF. In DNA form, the CDR3 reads TGTGCCAGCAGCTTGGGACAGGGGGCCTACGAGCAGTACTTC.